The text below deals with one T cell receptor beta chain. Its antigen is currently unknown. These data are taken from a study of memory CD4+ T cells and cytomegalovirus serostatus. Study-level points and caveats: Median bootstrapped AUC for CMV status was about 0.95 originally, approximately 0.93 US-trained. Of approximately 160 reported CMV TCRbeta sequences, just over 65 were found in memory CD4+ repertoires.

Single viable CD3+CD4+CD8-CD45RO+ cells were sorted as the memory CD4+ T cells. Positive selection with CD4 microbeads enriched total CD4+ T cells. In the source study's methods: After removing out-of-frame reads, around 2,100,000 distinct TCRbeta sequences remained. Here immunoSEQ multiplex PCR was the method, and the copy in TCRdb shows in-frame clones only, minus some. Clone size and the V and J calls come from that table; the DNA yielded D and trimming. Among around 33,000 clones listed, 65% to 80% were seen once. Sequences were obtained from memory CD4+ T cells from blood. This TCR came from an adult in good health and CMV-seronegative. Some clones in this sample may be carry-over from other donors' samples.

In DNA, the CDR3 is TGTGCCAGCAGCTCATTGGCCGGTGACAGGGAGAACACCGGGGAGCTGTTTTTT. This translates into CASSSLAGDRENTGELFF. This chain connects TRBV7-9 to TRBJ2-2, with 7 bases lining up with TRBD1. The CDR3 is 18 residues long. V shed 4 bases and J 1 base; nucleotides not matched to a gene: 12. CDR1 SEHNR and CDR2 FQNEAQ come from the germline V gene (reference sequence). Filled out from reference TRBV7-9 and TRBJ2-2, the complete variable domain reads DTGVSQNPRHKITKRGQNVTFRCDPISEHNRLYWYRQTLGQGPEFLTYFQNEAQLEKSRLLSDRFSAERPKGSFSTLEIQRTEQGDSAMYLCASSSLAGDRENTGELFFGEGSRLTVL.